This T cell receptor (beta chain) was sequenced for a study of shared clonotypes between healthy human individuals. Turning to the study itself: CD8 memory received one plate per donor, CD8 naive two, CD4 memory three and CD4 naive three.

The DNA input per sorted-subset replicate PCR was 150 to 200 ng, corresponding to roughly 30,000 T cell genomes. Assay used: immunoSEQ multiplex PCR; TCRdb lists only in-frame clones, some missing. Altogether some 2 million clones are present, just under 95% being singletons, with the ten largest covering approximately 1%. Naive CD8 cells were CD45RO-negative, positively selected for CCR7, excluding terminally differentiated effector memory CD45RA+ cells. Donors had no recently reported acute infections or vaccinations and were HIV-negative. Deletions cut 3 bases from V and 4 bases from J, with 13 bases between. Germline V gene lookup returns CDR1 SGHNT and CDR2 YYREEE (reference sequence). The CDR3 consists of 14 residues.

Sequencing used naive CD8+ T cells sorted from blood. The V gene is TRBV5-4, the J gene TRBJ1-2; D ambiguous. This receptor was identified in a man younger than 35 in good health. The CDR3 loop reads CASSYNGEPYGYTF. CDR3 DNA: TGTGCCAGCAGCTATAATGGGGAGCCCTATGGCTACACCTTC.